This TCR beta chain was captured by sequencing in a study of CD8 T cells in ankylosing spondylitis. Study conclusions and caveats: What seemed typical of ankylosing spondylitis blood was a TCR beta motif built from several highly homologous variants.

This clonotype appeared a few times. Its antigen is unidentified. TCRdb re-analysed the 5' RACE reads in MiXCR, keeping a single row per CDR3 protein. The sample has 85,000 to 90,000 distinct CDR3 sequences; 27% are singletons. The CDR3 sequence is 14 residues long. Germline loops: CDR1 MGHRA, CDR2 YSYEKL. V was pared by 3 bases and J by 0 bases, with 6 bases between. The rearrangement uses TRBV4-1 and TRBJ1-3; D is undetermined. The sequenced sample was blood, either unsorted or a sorted T cell fraction (not recorded which). This TCR was recovered from a male donor with ankylosing spondylitis or in good health (not recorded which). The CDR3 here is CASSHLFSGNTIYF. DNA of the CDR3: TGCGCCAGCAGCCACCTCTTCTCTGGAAACACCATATATTTT.